This T cell receptor (beta chain) was profiled in a study of identifying expanded T cells in peripheral blood. Study-level results: Variance in clone template counts between approximately two-week samples significantly increased with total template count across all healthy donors.

Concerning this clone: The antigen is undetermined.

The length of the CDR3 is 14 residues. Germline V CDR1 and CDR2: SGHTS, YDEGEE. J was trimmed by 6 bases and V by 2 bases; bases with no gene match: 4. The assay was immunoSEQ multiplex PCR, and TCRdb's table has in-frame clones only and misses some. This table has some 97,000 clones, over 80% appearing once. No infections or other immune events were documented during collection. J is TRBJ2-7 and V is TRBV5-8, with TRBD1 matching over 11 bases. The source is a person aged 18 to 75 in good health. Sequencing was carried out using blood. This CDR3 is CASSFRTGGFEQYF. CDR3 in DNA: TGTGCCAGCAGCTTTAGGACAGGGGGCTTCGAGCAGTACTTC.